The rows below give T cell receptor beta chains drawn from one sample of a study of T cell changes during pregnancy in multiple sclerosis. This table comes from immunoSEQ multiplex PCR, and its TCRdb copy is limited to in-frame clones, with some not included. The sample yields 15,000 to 20,000 clones, 85% to 90% seen once. The sample consisted of CD8+ T cells from peripheral blood mononuclear cells, taken in the third trimester of pregnancy. These TCRs come from a female donor in good health, enrolled as a control in a pregnancy study. Both conserved end residues are part of each CDR3. The D gene is left open where the match is weak. Clone size is given for some rows only: seen once, a few or many times, or a class if the clone is expanded.

D: NA
size: NA
J: TRBJ1-1
V: TRBV9
CDR3: CASSWGEAGPTEAFF
DNA: TGTGCCAGCAGCTGGGGGGAGGCAGGGCCCACTGAAGCTTTCTTT

D: NA
size: NA
J: TRBJ2-2
V: TRBV27
CDR3: CASNDLNTGELFF
DNA: TGTGCCAGCAATGACTTAAACACCGGGGAGCTGTTTTTT

D: NA
size: NA
J: TRBJ1-6
V: TRBV6-7
CDR3: CASSYQIFTSNSPLHF
DNA: TGTGCCAGCAGTTACCAAATTTTTACATCGAATTCACCCCTCCACTTT

D: NA
size: NA
J: TRBJ1-5
V: TRBV7-9
CDR3: CASSSSGVQPQHF
DNA: TGTGCCAGCAGCTCGTCAGGGGTACAGCCCCAGCATTTT

D: TRBD1
size: few
J: TRBJ1-6
V: TRBV5-4
CDR3: CASSLGTENSPLHF
DNA: TGTGCCAGCAGCTTAGGGACAGAAAATTCACCCCTCCACTTT

D: NA
size: NA
J: TRBJ2-3
V: TRBV7-3
CDR3: CASSPGLLNTDTQYF
DNA: TGTGCCAGCAGCCCCGGTTTGCTGAACACAGATACGCAGTATTTT

D: NA
size: once
J: TRBJ1-1
V: TRBV4-1
CDR3: CASSHPDSMNTEAFF
DNA: TGCGCCAGCAGCCATCCTGACAGTATGAACACTGAAGCTTTCTTT

D: NA
size: NA
J: TRBJ2-7
V: TRBV7-6
CDR3: CASSYLADGPYEQYF
DNA: TGTGCCAGCAGCTACTTAGCGGACGGACCCTACGAGCAGTACTTC

D: NA
size: NA
J: TRBJ1-5
V: TRBV9
CDR3: CASSEAGNQPQHF
DNA: TGTGCCAGCAGCGAGGCCGGGAATCAGCCCCAGCATTTT

D: NA
size: NA
J: TRBJ2-2
V: TRBV18
CDR3: CASSPPGQKTGELFF
DNA: TGTGCCAGCTCACCCCCGGGACAAAAAACCGGGGAGCTGTTTTTT

D: NA
size: NA
J: TRBJ2-7
V: TRBV7-8
CDR3: CASSPDGFSSYEQYF
DNA: TGTGCCAGCAGCCCCGACGGGTTCAGCTCCTACGAGCAGTACTTC

D: TRBD2
size: NA
J: TRBJ2-5
V: TRBV6-1
CDR3: CASTILSGGAETQYF
DNA: TGTGCCAGCACGATCCTTAGCGGGGGGGCGGAGACCCAGTACTTC

D: TRBD1
size: NA
J: TRBJ2-7
V: TRBV9
CDR3: CASSPGGTGNYEQYF
DNA: TGTGCCAGCAGCCCCGGTGGGACAGGGAACTACGAGCAGTACTTC

D: TRBD1
size: NA
J: TRBJ1-4
V: TRBV28
CDR3: CASRDRVRTNEKLFF
DNA: TGTGCCAGCAGGGACAGGGTGAGGACTAATGAAAAACTGTTTTTT

D: TRBD2
size: NA
J: TRBJ2-1
V: TRBV15
CDR3: CATSRLSGGYYNEQFF
DNA: TGTGCCACCAGCAGACTCAGCGGGGGGTACTACAATGAGCAGTTCTTC

D: TRBD2
size: NA
J: TRBJ2-3
V: TRBV28
CDR3: CASSPSGTSGGTPTDTQYF
DNA: TGTGCCAGCAGTCCCTCCGGGACTAGCGGGGGGACACCCACAGATACGCAGTATTTT

D: TRBD2
size: few
J: TRBJ2-7
V: TRBV5-4
CDR3: CASSPGLAEHYEQYF
DNA: TGTGCCAGCAGCCCCGGACTAGCGGAACACTACGAGCAGTACTTC

D: NA
size: NA
J: TRBJ1-2
V: TRBV6-5
CDR3: CASSFTGNYGYTF
DNA: TGTGCCAGCAGTTTCACAGGGAACTATGGCTACACCTTC

D: NA
size: NA
J: TRBJ1-1
V: TRBV30
CDR3: CAWSELQGMNTEAFF
DNA: TGTGCCTGGAGCGAATTACAGGGCATGAACACTGAAGCTTTCTTT

D: NA
size: NA
J: TRBJ1-6
V: TRBV19
CDR3: CASSIRGAAPNSPLHF
DNA: TGTGCCAGTAGTATCCGCGGGGCAGCCCCAAATTCACCCCTCCACTTT

D: NA
size: NA
J: TRBJ2-7
V: TRBV20-1
CDR3: CSAVDSYEQYF
DNA: TGCAGTGCGGTAGACTCCTACGAGCAGTACTTC

D: TRBD2
size: once
J: TRBJ2-1
V: TRBV4-2
CDR3: CASSQGEGGRANEQFF
DNA: TGTGCCAGCAGCCAAGGAGAAGGCGGGAGGGCCAATGAGCAGTTCTTC

D: NA
size: once
J: TRBJ1-2
V: TRBV6-5
CDR3: CASSYNAGALYGYTF
DNA: TGTGCCAGCAGTTACAATGCAGGGGCTCTCTATGGCTACACCTTC

D: NA
size: NA
J: TRBJ2-1
V: TRBV7-9
CDR3: CASSQVILAGFVNEQFF
DNA: TGTGCCAGCAGCCAAGTAATCCTGGCAGGGTTTGTGAATGAGCAGTTCTTC

D: NA
size: few
J: TRBJ1-1
V: TRBV7-9
CDR3: CASSLIPGVDTEAFF
DNA: TGTGCCAGCAGCTTAATTCCGGGGGTGGACACTGAAGCTTTCTTT

D: TRBD1
size: NA
J: TRBJ2-7
V: TRBV5-5
CDR3: CASSPEASGGVHSSYEQYF
DNA: TGTGCCAGCAGCCCCGAAGCCTCAGGGGGCGTCCATAGCTCCTACGAGCAGTACTTC

D: TRBD1
size: once
J: TRBJ2-6
V: TRBV27
CDR3: CASSFDRESSGANVLTF
DNA: TGTGCCAGCAGTTTCGACAGGGAGAGCTCTGGGGCCAACGTCCTGACTTTC

D: NA
size: once
J: TRBJ2-5
V: TRBV28
CDR3: CASSFKSGETQYF
DNA: TGTGCCAGCAGTTTTAAGTCCGGAGAGACCCAGTACTTC

D: NA
size: NA
J: TRBJ2-5
V: TRBV7-5
CDR3: CPPEVGGIVFETQYF
DNA: TGCCCTCCAGAAGTGGGGGGGATAGTATTTGAGACCCAGTACTTC

D: NA
size: NA
J: TRBJ1-2
V: TRBV29-1
CDR3: CSVDEYRANYGYTF
DNA: TGCAGCGTTGATGAGTACAGGGCAAACTATGGCTACACCTTC

D: TRBD2
size: NA
J: TRBJ2-7
V: TRBV5-1
CDR3: CASSSGGRAYEQYF
DNA: TGCGCCAGCTCCTCAGGCGGGAGGGCCTACGAGCAGTACTTC

D: TRBD1
size: NA
J: TRBJ1-5
V: TRBV2
CDR3: CASSEDRGNQPQHF
DNA: TGTGCCAGCAGTGAAGACAGGGGTAATCAGCCCCAGCATTTT

D: TRBD1
size: NA
J: TRBJ2-3
V: TRBV5-1
CDR3: CASSLGEGAISDTQYF
DNA: TGCGCCAGCAGCTTGGGAGAGGGGGCGATTTCAGATACGCAGTATTTT

D: TRBD2
size: NA
J: TRBJ2-3
V: TRBV7-8
CDR3: CASSPIPLAGPSTDTQYF
DNA: TGTGCCAGCAGCCCGATCCCATTAGCGGGACCTAGCACAGATACGCAGTATTTT

D: TRBD1
size: once
J: TRBJ1-1
V: TRBV5-6
CDR3: CASNPTGTTEAFF
DNA: TGTGCCAGCAACCCGACAGGGACCACTGAAGCTTTCTTT

D: TRBD2
size: NA
J: TRBJ2-7
V: TRBV5-1
CDR3: CASSPGGGFDEQYF
DNA: TGCGCCAGCAGCCCTGGGGGGGGGTTCGACGAGCAGTACTTC

D: TRBD2
size: NA
J: TRBJ2-3
V: TRBV7-9
CDR3: CASSSNKGAGETDTQYF
DNA: TGTGCCAGCAGCTCCAACAAGGGAGCGGGGGAGACAGATACGCAGTATTTT

D: TRBD1
size: NA
J: TRBJ1-5
V: TRBV7-9
CDR3: CASSLGQGANQPQHF
DNA: TGTGCCAGCAGCTTAGGACAGGGGGCAAATCAGCCCCAGCATTTT

D: TRBD2
size: NA
J: TRBJ2-7
V: TRBV28
CDR3: CASSLGTSGVSEQYF
DNA: TGTGCCAGCAGTCTCGGGACTAGCGGGGTTTCCGAGCAGTACTTC

D: NA
size: NA
J: TRBJ2-3
V: TRBV18
CDR3: CASSPPGGAADTQYF
DNA: TGTGCCAGCTCACCACCGGGGGGGGCTGCCGATACGCAGTATTTT